The next 21 T cell receptor beta chains were all read from a single sample in a study of CD8 T cells in Susac syndrome. It was with random hexamers that roughly 0.45 to 1 ug RNA was reverse transcribed. From the immunoSEQ multiplex PCR reads, TCRdb called clonotypes with MiXCR, one entry per CDR3 protein. The profile shows roughly 180,000 distinct CDR3 sequences, just under 95% of them singletons. Sequencing was carried out using CD4+ T cells from PBMCs. The receptor source for this set is a human donor with Susac syndrome.

The chain employs TRBV30 and TRBJ2-1; the D gene is possibly TRBD2 (5 bases). The CDR3 has 13 residues. Germline CDR1 reads GTSNPN; CDR2 reads SVGIG (reference sequence). V lost 3 bases, J lost 9 bases, and 15 bases lay in between. Here the CDR3 reads CAWRTSGLGEQFF. CDR3 bases: TGTGCCTGGAGAACTAGTGGCCTGGGTGAGCAGTTCTTC.

The rearrangement links TRBV7-8 to TRBJ1-5; D may be TRBD1 (6 bases). The CDR3 is 15 residues long. CDR1 SGHVS and CDR2 FQNEAQ come from the germline V gene. Trimming took off 1 base at V and 4 bases at J, with 11 bases between the two ends. Here the CDR3 DNA reads TGTGCCAGCAGCTTAGACAGGGTTGGAAATCAGCCCCAGCATTTT. It specifies CASSLDRVGNQPQHF.

The gene calls are TRBV19 and TRBJ2-1; TRBD2 agrees at 7 bases. V gave up 3 bases and J gave up 5 bases; unmatched junction bases: 10. The V gene's germline CDR1 is LNHDA and CDR2 SQIVND (reference sequence). The CDR3 spans 16 residues. CDR3 protein: CASSIGWGGSHNEQFF. The CDR3 bases are TGTGCCAGTAGTATTGGGTGGGGCGGGAGCCACAATGAGCAGTTCTTC.

The rearrangement links TRBV5-4 to TRBJ1-1; no firm D call. The ends were cut back, 5 bases at V and 1 base at J, with 9 bases in the middle. The CDR3 sequence is 13 residues long. Germline lookup yields CDR1 SGHNT and CDR2 YYREEE (reference sequence). The CDR3 loop is CASRVMGNTEAFF. The CDR3 DNA follows: TGTGCCAGCAGGGTTATGGGGAACACTGAAGCTTTCTTT.

This clonotype was detected a few times. V usage is TRBV3-1 and J usage is TRBJ1-1; no clear D. Trimming took 3 bases from V and 1 from J, leaving 6 bases between them. Germline-derived CDR1 and CDR2 are LGHDT and YNNKEL (reference sequence). This CDR3 comprises 13 residues. The CDR3 region has the DNA TGTGCCAGCAGCCACGGGCAGAACACTGAAGCTTTCTTT. It codes for CASSHGQNTEAFF.

The chain combines TRBV20-1 with TRBJ2-1; unclear D gene. The CDR3 loop spans 11 amino acids. The V end lost 7 bases, the J end lost 3 bases, and 7 bases lay between the germline ends. Germline values: CDR1 DFQATT, CDR2 SNEGSKA (reference sequence). The CDR3: CSVGNYNEQFF. The DNA of the CDR3 is TGCAGTGTAGGCAACTACAATGAGCAGTTCTTC.

The rearrangement uses TRBV29-1 and TRBJ2-2, with 12 bases that match TRBD2. Germline CDR1 is SQVTM and CDR2 is ANQGSEA. Trimming took 4 bases from V and 6 from J; bases not matched to a gene: 6. The CDR3 runs 15 residues. This CDR3 is CSVGTGTSGPGELFF. CDR3 DNA: TGCAGCGTTGGGACAGGGACTAGCGGGCCCGGGGAGCTGTTTTTT.

The chain carries TRBV20-1 and TRBJ2-2; D may be TRBD2 (5 bases). The CDR3 runs 15 residues. With 2 bases removed from V and 4 bases from J, the gap between germline ends came to 14 bases. The germline CDR1 and CDR2 sequences are DFQATT and SNEGSKA (reference sequence). The CDR3 bases are TGCAGTGCTAGAAATCCTAGCTCGGGCACCGGGGAGCTGTTTTTT. It yields the protein CSARNPSSGTGELFF.

The CDR3 DNA sequence: TGTGCCAGTGGCCCGGGACACCTCAACACTGAAGCTTTCTTT. This encodes CASGPGHLNTEAFF. V usage is TRBV19 and J usage is TRBJ1-1; the D gene is possibly TRBD1 (6 bases). V was pared by 8 bases and J by 2 bases, with 15 bases between. The CDR3 length is 14 residues. CDR1 and CDR2 (germline): LNHDA, SQIVND (reference sequence).

In its sample, this clonotype was seen once. V gene TRBV7-9 combines with J gene TRBJ2-3, with a possible D match to TRBD2 (6 bases). This CDR3 is 18 amino acids long. Germline V gene lookup returns CDR1 SEHNR and CDR2 FQNEAQ (reference sequence). Trimming removed 3 bases from V and 0 bases from J, with 19 bases in between. CDR3 amino acids: CASSFLSGHYSSTDTQYF. The CDR3, as DNA: TGTGCCAGCAGCTTTCTCAGCGGGCACTACTCTAGCACAGATACGCAGTATTTT.

The chain uses TRBV5-6 and TRBJ2-1; maybe TRBD1 (6 bases). CDR1 and CDR2 from the germline V gene are SGHDT and YYEEEE. The CDR3 runs 13 residues. V lost 4 bases to trimming and J lost 6 bases, with 11 bases between them. The CDR3 reads CASSRTASNEQFF. The CDR3 DNA reads TGTGCCAGCAGCAGGACAGCTTCCAATGAGCAGTTCTTC.

J is TRBJ2-1 and V is TRBV19; the match to TRBD2 covers 8 bases. The CDR3 has 15 amino acids. Germline loops: CDR1 LNHDA, CDR2 SQIVND (reference sequence). The ends lost 4 bases at V and 9 bases at J; junction bases unmatched: 11. The CDR3 sequence: CASSKVSGGPLEQFF. DNA for the CDR3: TGTGCCAGTAGTAAGGTGTCGGGAGGGCCTCTTGAGCAGTTCTTC.

The chain carries TRBV28 and TRBJ2-5, with TRBD1 identical over 8 bases. The trim removed 4 bases at V and 5 bases at J, leaving 6 bases unmatched. The CDR3 has 14 amino acids. Germline CDR1 reads MDHEN; CDR2 reads SYDVKM. In nucleotides, the CDR3 is TGTGCCAGCAGTTCAGGGGGCGCAGGGGAGACCCAGTACTTC. This gives the protein CASSSGGAGETQYF.

V usage is TRBV7-2 and J usage is TRBJ1-1; tentatively, D is TRBD1 (5 bases). The V end lost 3 bases, the J end lost 3 bases, and 8 bases lay between the germline ends. CDR1 and CDR2 (germline): SGHTA, FQGNSA. The CDR3 totals 13 residues. The CDR3 here is CASSFGQHTEAFF. CDR3 DNA: TGTGCCAGCAGCTTCGGACAACACACTGAAGCTTTCTTT.

The rearrangement uses TRBV7-2 and TRBJ2-3, with 10 bases matching TRBD1. CDR3 length: 18 residues. Trimming cost V 2 bases and J 5 bases; bases outside gene matches: 13. CDR1 and CDR2 from the germline V gene are SGHTA and FQGNSA. The CDR3 region has the DNA TGTGCCAGCAGCTTATCTTCGTGGGGACAGGGGACGCGAGATACGCAGTATTTT. As protein: CASSLSSWGQGTRDTQYF.

This rearrangement joins TRBV28 to TRBJ2-3; D is unclear. The CDR3 has 12 amino acids. With 5 bases removed from V and 7 bases from J, the gap between germline ends came to 10 bases. CDR1 and CDR2 from the germline V gene are MDHEN and SYDVKM. The CDR3 DNA is TGTGCCAGCAGTATCCTCACTAATACGCAGTATTTT. Protein sequence: CASSILTNTQYF.

CDR3 nucleotides: TGTGCCAGCAAGCGGAACACCGGGGAGCTGTTTTTT. This gives the protein CASKRNTGELFF. V gene TRBV6-5 combines with J gene TRBJ2-2; D gene unclear. The length of the CDR3 is 12 residues. In germline, CDR1 is MNHEY, CDR2 SVGAGI. Trimming shortened V by 7 bases and J by 1 base, and 4 bases separated the two germline ends.

The chain combines TRBV7-2 with TRBJ1-1, with D possibly being TRBD1 (5 bases). V was clipped by 4 bases and J by 1 base, with 10 bases between them. CDR3 length: 14 amino acids. The germline V gene encodes CDR1 SGHTA and CDR2 FQGNSA. The CDR3 protein is CASSSGAGNTEAFF. Here the CDR3 DNA reads TGTGCCAGCAGCTCTGGGGCAGGGAACACTGAAGCTTTCTTT.

This chain connects TRBV7-9 to TRBJ1-2; D gene unclear. Germline lookup yields CDR1 SEHNR and CDR2 FQNEAQ (reference sequence). Trimming left V 5 bases short and J 8 bases short, with 12 bases between. The CDR3 length is 12 residues. In nucleotides, the CDR3 is TGTGCCAGCAGCCTATCGGTGGAAGGCTACACCTTC. Translated, it gives CASSLSVEGYTF.

This sequence joins TRBV19 and TRBJ2-2; D remains ambiguous. Trimming left V 3 bases short and J 2 bases short, with 7 bases between. The CDR3 loop spans 14 amino acids. Per germline, CDR1 LNHDA and CDR2 SQIVND (reference sequence). The CDR3 DNA reads TGTGCCAGTAGTATGACTGCAAACACCGGGGAGCTGTTTTTT. This translates into CASSMTANTGELFF.

This chain uses TRBV20-1 with TRBJ2-3; 11 nucleotides agree with TRBD2. This CDR3 contains 16 residues. V lost 4 bases to trimming and J lost 1 base; unmatched junction nucleotides: 7. Germline CDR1 and CDR2: DFQATT and SNEGSKA (reference sequence). Here the CDR3 reads CSAILAGGPGTDTQYF. In DNA, the CDR3 is TGCAGTGCTATCTTAGCGGGGGGGCCGGGCACAGATACGCAGTATTTT.